Sequencing of this T cell receptor beta chain was carried out in a study of blood T cell repertoires in COVID-19. Background on the study: Samples taken during acute and convalescent COVID-19 were collected in the United States, Italy and Spain.

This CDR3 region has 14 residues. Trimming pared 7 bases from V and 9 bases from J, leaving 19 bases between. Germline V gene lookup returns CDR1 SGHTA and CDR2 FQGNSA. Under the authors' procedure: For nucleated cells, counts were estimated from reference gene primer amplification. The data were produced by immunoSEQ multiplex PCR, yet TCRdb's version contains in-frame clones alone and is incomplete. Clonal size and the V and J genes are those of that table, whereas D and trimming came from the DNA. The table shows 90,000 to 130,000 clones, with 85% to 90% occurring only once. Sequenced material: peripheral blood. The rearrangement uses TRBV7-2 and TRBJ2-1, with D possibly matching TRBD2 (5 bases). The sequence derives from a woman aged 45-59 years with acute or convalescent COVID-19. This chain's CDR3 is CASTPALGLSEQFF. The CDR3 nucleotides read TGTGCCAGCACCCCCGCGCTTGGACTTTCTGAGCAGTTCTTC. The full variable domain, rest sourced from reference TRBV7-2 and TRBJ2-1, is GAGVSQSPSNKVTEKGKDVELRCDPISGHTALYWYRQSLGQGLEFLIYFQGNSAPDKSGLPSDRFSAERTGGSVSTLTIQRTQQEDSAVYLCASTPALGLSEQFFGPGTRLTVL.